The 21 T cell receptor beta chains listed next were all sequenced from one sample in a study of shared T cell receptors in the human thymus. TCRdb keeps only in-frame clones here, not all; method: immunoSEQ multiplex PCR. The data hold just under 550,000 clones, with around three quarters observed a single time. The same sample was also studied in work on human thymus T cells.

The specimen was thymocytes. These receptors were taken from a boy under two years old with a congenital heart defect.

The chain has TRBV5-5 and TRBJ2-7; D remains ambiguous. The V and J ends lost 7 bases and 6 bases respectively, with 11 bases between them. The CDR3 has 11 residues. Germline V gives CDR1 SGHKS, CDR2 YYEKEE (reference sequence). The CDR3 is CASFRVGEQYF. DNA of the CDR3: TGTGCCAGCTTCCGGGTAGGCGAGCAGTACTTC.

The chain employs TRBV4-2 and TRBJ2-3, with D tentatively TRBD1 (5 bases). Germline values: CDR1 LGHNA, CDR2 YNFKEQ. The germline V and J ends were trimmed by 3 bases and 0 bases, with 10 bases remaining between them. The CDR3 length is 15 residues. CDR3 nucleotides: TGTGCCAGCAGCCAGAGACAGATGAGCACAGATACGCAGTATTTT. Protein: CASSQRQMSTDTQYF.

This rearrangement joins TRBV4-3 to TRBJ2-1, with 7 bases that match TRBD2. The germline CDR1 and CDR2 sequences are LGHNA and YSLEER. The CDR3 sequence is 15 residues long. V lost 1 base, J lost 7 bases, and 7 bases stayed unmatched. DNA for the CDR3: TGCGCCAGCAGCCAAGTGGCGGGAGCGAGTAATGAGCAGTTCTTC. Amino acid sequence: CASSQVAGASNEQFF.

Concerning this clone itself: In the same sample, other DNA sequences code for this CDR3. CDR3 residues: CASSFGSYEQYF. Here the CDR3 DNA reads TGTGCCAGCAGTTTTGGGAGTTACGAGCAGTACTTC. V is TRBV28 and J is TRBJ2-7, with a possible D match to TRBD2 (5 bases). The CDR3 is 12 residues long. Looked up from germline, CDR1 is MDHEN and CDR2 is SYDVKM. Trimming removed 3 bases from V and 4 bases from J, with 7 bases in between.

The chain is built from TRBV5-1 and TRBJ2-1; 10 bases line up with TRBD2. V lost 4 bases to trimming and J lost 8 bases; unmatched junction nucleotides: 9. Germline CDR1 and CDR2: SGHRS and YFSETQ. This CDR3 has 15 residues. CDR3 in DNA: TGCGCCAGCAGCGCGCTAGCGGGAGTAATAGATGAGCAGTTCTTC. Amino acid sequence: CASSALAGVIDEQFF.

This rearrangement joins TRBV4-2 to TRBJ2-5; TRBD1 matches 7 bases. The CDR3 consists of 14 residues. Unmatched junction bases numbered 6, after V lost 4 bases and J lost 4 bases. Germline V gene lookup returns CDR1 LGHNA and CDR2 YNFKEQ. The DNA for the CDR3 is TGTGCCAGCAGCCTCGGACAGGAAAGAGAGACCCAGTACTTC. Protein sequence: CASSLGQERETQYF.

The chain is built from TRBV13 and TRBJ2-7; D may be TRBD1 (6 bases). Trimming took off 3 bases at V and 6 bases at J, with 9 bases between the two ends. This CDR3 is built from 12 residues. From germline, CDR1 is PRHDT and CDR2 FYEKMQ (reference sequence). The CDR3 DNA reads TGTGCCAGCAGCTTCACCAGGGGCGAGCAGTACTTC. It codes for CASSFTRGEQYF.

This clone has just one count. The chain employs TRBV14 and TRBJ2-3; TRBD2 agrees at 8 bases. Trimming removed 0 bases from V and 2 bases from J; junction bases left unmatched: 4. Germline loops: CDR1 SGHDN, CDR2 FVKESK. There are 16 residues in the CDR3. The CDR3 DNA reads TGTGCCAGCAGCCAAGATGGGACTAGTCCCACAGATACGCAGTATTTT. Translated, it gives CASSQDGTSPTDTQYF.

The chain couples TRBV11-2 to TRBJ2-1; 9 bases fit TRBD2. The CDR3 is made up of 14 amino acids. V was clipped by 5 bases and J by 8 bases; unmatched bases: 7. The germline gives CDR1 SGHAT, CDR2 FQNNGV. Written as DNA, the CDR3 is TGTGCCAGCAGCACGCGGGAGGGGTTGGATGAGCAGTTCTTC. The encoded protein is CASSTREGLDEQFF.

In its sample, this clone was seen once. Other DNA sequences from this sample encode an identical CDR3 as well. The rearrangement uses TRBV30 and TRBJ2-7, with 11 bases identical to TRBD2. The CDR3 loop spans 14 amino acids. Germline CDR1 reads GTSNPN; CDR2 reads SVGIG (reference sequence). The junction had 3 bases not matched to a gene; V was cut back by 3 bases and J by 2 bases. Here the CDR3 reads CAWSGTSGAYEQYF. CDR3 sequence (DNA): TGTGCCTGGAGCGGGACTAGCGGAGCCTACGAGCAGTACTTC.

This clone has only a few counts. The chain joins TRBV7-9 to TRBJ2-7, with TRBD1 matching over 10 bases. The CDR3 consists of 13 residues. V dropped 9 bases and J dropped 6; count of bases not matched to a gene: 8. Germline loops: CDR1 SEHNR, CDR2 FQNEAQ (reference sequence). For the CDR3, the DNA is TGTGCCAGTCGGGGGACAGGGGAGGTCGAGCAGTACTTC. Translation: CASRGTGEVEQYF.

CDR3 sequence reads: CASSPYPQGFYEQYF. The CDR3 DNA reads as TGCGCCAGCAGCCCGTATCCCCAGGGGTTTTACGAGCAGTACTTC. This chain joins TRBV5-1 and TRBJ2-7, with a possible D match to TRBD1 (6 bases). Trimming removed 4 bases at V and 4 bases at J, with 18 bases between. The germline V gene has CDR1 SGHRS and CDR2 YFSETQ. The CDR3 length is 15 residues.

This clone came up a few times. The chain couples TRBV5-1 to TRBJ2-3; 8 nucleotides agree with TRBD2. CDR1 and CDR2 from the germline V gene are SGHRS and YFSETQ. CDR3 size: 16 residues. Trimming removed 0 bases from V and 5 bases from J; junction bases left unmatched: 8. The CDR3 loop is CASSLVRREEVDTQYF. The CDR3 coding sequence is TGCGCCAGCAGCTTGGTCAGGCGGGAGGAGGTAGATACGCAGTATTTT.

This clone has more than one count but fewer than ten. V is TRBV30 and J is TRBJ1-3, with TRBD1 matching over 11 bases. The CDR3 is 16 amino acids. The germline V gene encodes CDR1 GTSNPN and CDR2 SVGIG (reference sequence). The V gene end was trimmed by 3 bases and the J gene end by 3 bases; junction bases not matched to a gene: 7. The CDR3 loop reads CAWRPTGQGVGNTIYF. CDR3 DNA: TGTGCCTGGAGACCCACGGGACAGGGGGTTGGAAACACCATATATTTT. Complete variable domain (other parts from reference TRBV30 and TRBJ1-3): SQTIHQWPATLVQPVGSPLSLECTVEGTSNPNLYWYRQAAGRGLQLLFYSVGIGQISSEVPQNLSASRPQDRQFILSSKKLLLSDSGFYLCAWRPTGQGVGNTIYFGEGSWLTVV.

V and J are TRBV11-2 and TRBJ2-7; D may be TRBD2 (5 bases). CDR3 size: 15 residues. Trimming cost V 5 bases and J 2 bases, with 16 bases left between them. Germline-derived CDR1 and CDR2 are SGHAT and FQNNGV. CDR3 in amino acids: CASSPTGEEAYEQYF. For the CDR3, the DNA is TGTGCCAGCAGCCCCACCGGGGAAGAGGCCTACGAGCAGTACTTC.

The sample holds a few counts of this clone. The chain is built from TRBV30 and TRBJ1-2; possibly TRBD1 for D (5 bases). Trimming shortened V by 4 bases and J by 6 bases, and 21 bases separated the two germline ends. The length of the CDR3 is 15 residues. Germline values: CDR1 GTSNPN, CDR2 SVGIG (reference sequence). The chain's CDR3 is CAWNRGREAADGYTF. CDR3 nucleotides: TGTGCCTGGAATAGGGGCCGGGAGGCTGCAGATGGCTACACCTTC.

The V call is TRBV28, the J call TRBJ2-7; the match to TRBD2 covers 8 bases. The CDR3 length is 15 residues. The V segment lost 5 bases and the J segment 2 bases; nucleotides outside the gene matches: 8. Germline V lookup: CDR1 MDHEN, CDR2 SYDVKM. The CDR3 protein is CASSPVAGLTYEQYF. The CDR3 DNA is TGTGCCAGCAGTCCGGTAGCGGGGTTAACCTACGAGCAGTACTTC.

This rearrangement joins TRBV27 to TRBJ1-5; D is undetermined. CDR1 MNHEY and CDR2 SMNVEV come from the germline V gene (reference sequence). The CDR3 sequence is 15 residues long. Deletions cut 6 bases from V and 2 bases from J, with 14 bases between. CDR3 amino acids: CASSPGGPGNQPQHF. The CDR3 DNA is TGTGCCAGCAGCCCCGGAGGGCCTGGCAATCAGCCCCAGCATTTT.

This clone was counted between two and nine times. V and J are TRBV7-3 and TRBJ2-1; 7 bases agree with TRBD2. This CDR3 spans 19 amino acids. Germline V gene data show CDR1 as SGHTA and CDR2 as FQGTGA. V lost 3 bases and J lost 2; bases outside the gene matches: 16. CDR3: CASSFTGLSGTSPYNEQFF. The CDR3 bases are TGTGCCAGCAGCTTTACCGGACTAAGCGGGACCTCTCCCTACAATGAGCAGTTCTTC.

CDR3 nucleotides: TGTGCCAGCAGCCAGAGGACACTGAACACTGAAGCTTTCTTT. Translation: CASSQRTLNTEAFF. This chain connects TRBV27 to TRBJ1-1; tentative D call: TRBD1 (5 bases). There are 14 residues in the CDR3. The V and J ends lost 6 bases and 0 bases respectively, with 11 bases between them. CDR1 MNHEY and CDR2 SMNVEV come from the germline V gene (reference sequence).

The chain is built from TRBV11-2 and TRBJ2-4, with a weak D call TRBD2 (7 bases). The CDR3 runs to 18 residues. CDR1 SGHAT and CDR2 FQNNGV come from the germline V gene. Trimming removed 5 bases from V and 2 bases from J, with 22 bases in between. The CDR3 DNA is TGTGCCAGCAGCCCCCCCGGGGGGCGTGTTCGTACCAAAAACATTCAGTACTTC. Translation: CASSPPGGRVRTKNIQYF.